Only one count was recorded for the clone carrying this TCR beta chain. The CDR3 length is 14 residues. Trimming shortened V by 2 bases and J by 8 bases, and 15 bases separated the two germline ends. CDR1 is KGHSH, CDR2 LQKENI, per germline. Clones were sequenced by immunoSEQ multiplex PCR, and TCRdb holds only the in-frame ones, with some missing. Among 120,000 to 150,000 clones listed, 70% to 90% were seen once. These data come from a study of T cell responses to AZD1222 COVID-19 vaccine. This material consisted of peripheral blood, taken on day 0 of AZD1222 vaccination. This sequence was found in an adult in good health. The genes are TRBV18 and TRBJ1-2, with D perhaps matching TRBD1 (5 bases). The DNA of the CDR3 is TGTGCCAGCTCACCAGTGGAGACCAGGGAGGGCTACACCTTC. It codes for CASSPVETREGYTF.